Below, one T cell receptor (beta chain) is given with its context. Its cognate antigen has yet to be identified. The input lacks base qualities; no much larger clone sits a single base away. The immunoSEQ Assay, a bias-controlled multiplex PCR, was used to amplify TCRbeta CDR3 regions from genomic DNA. From the authors' description of their analysis: The number of nucleated cells in each sample was estimated by amplification of reference gene primers within the assay. To quantify the absolute abundance of each unique TCRbeta CDR3 rearrangement, sequence reads were collapsed and filtered. Productive Simpson clonality was computed per sample as the square root of Simpson's diversity index over productive rearrangements. TCRdb took over this immuneACCESS table, retaining in-frame rearrangements with V and J assigned. Such tables are incomplete; in checked studies, under half of the missing clones stem from an unresolved V gene, and the remainder is unexplained. Clonal size and the V and J genes are those of that table, whereas D and trimming came from the DNA. For this sample there are 110,000 to 150,000 clones; approximately 78% appear just once. About 4.2% of the sample rests with the top ten.

Collaborating institutions collected whole blood in K2EDTA tubes following their own protocols. For TCRbeta analysis, collaborators shipped samples in one of three forms: frozen whole blood, isolated PBMCs, or DNA extracted from either of those sample types. CDR1 and CDR2 (SGHTA, FQGNSA) derive from the germline V gene. Relative to germline, V is missing 5 bases and J is missing 7 bases, with 5 bases of the junction outside any gene match. The CDR3 goes from the cysteine to the phenylalanine over 13 residues. The kept DNA is CDR3 alone, 39 bases in frame from the first base. The data stem from a study of blood T cell repertoires in COVID-19 (dated by TCRdb to 2019 to 2021). Notes on the research overall: Samples covering the acute and convalescent phases of COVID-19 were provided by collaborators in the United States, Italy and Spain. The prospective study material was composed of cDNA or gDNA derived from T cells, B-cell-depleted T cells, or PBMCs. Deeply sampled blood TCRbeta repertoires from subjects exposed to, actively infected with, or recovered from COVID-19 were included in the dataset. A freely available public database, intended as a resource for researchers studying the immune response to SARS-CoV-2, is where the repertoires were released. Samples came from the ongoing ImmuneRACE study (first 160 participants) plus 1,254 subjects from 6 global collaborators. Nearly every sample came with metadata listing a de-identified subject ID, COVID-19 status, age in years and sex. HLA class I and class II types, where available, came from metadata supplied by the sample provider rather than from assay-based typing. The paper's findings and limits, for the study overall: How much clinical and demographic metadata was included differed by source and by participant, and the metadata was provided uncurated.

Sequencing was performed on peripheral blood. The rearranged chain carries TRBV7-2 and TRBJ1-2; 9 of the junction bases match TRBD1. The clonotype originates from an elderly woman with acute or convalescent COVID-19. The DNA sequence follows: TGTGCCAGCAGCACAGGGGGCGGGGGTGGCTACACCTTC. Its amino acids are CASSTGGGGGYTF.